This T cell receptor (beta chain) is from a study of early T cells in non-severe SARS-CoV-2 infection. Each single cDNA molecule received a unique molecular identifier. TCRdb re-derived calls from the 5' RACE reads in MiXCR, one entry per CDR3 protein. The sample shows approximately 27,000 distinct CDR3 sequences, around 5.8% of them seen only once. V lost 1 base, J lost 0 bases, and 7 bases lay in between. This CDR3 region has 15 residues. The chain uses TRBV12-3 or TRBV12-4 and TRBJ1-5; a weak D match, TRBD1 (6 bases). The sequence was obtained from an adult who was a healthcare worker with PCR-confirmed SARS-CoV-2 infection or an uninfected control (not recorded which). The sample consisted of whole blood. CDR3 sequence (DNA): TGTGCCAGCAGTTTAGGGGGGCTTAGCAATCAGCCCCAGCATTTT. Residues: CASSLGGLSNQPQHF.